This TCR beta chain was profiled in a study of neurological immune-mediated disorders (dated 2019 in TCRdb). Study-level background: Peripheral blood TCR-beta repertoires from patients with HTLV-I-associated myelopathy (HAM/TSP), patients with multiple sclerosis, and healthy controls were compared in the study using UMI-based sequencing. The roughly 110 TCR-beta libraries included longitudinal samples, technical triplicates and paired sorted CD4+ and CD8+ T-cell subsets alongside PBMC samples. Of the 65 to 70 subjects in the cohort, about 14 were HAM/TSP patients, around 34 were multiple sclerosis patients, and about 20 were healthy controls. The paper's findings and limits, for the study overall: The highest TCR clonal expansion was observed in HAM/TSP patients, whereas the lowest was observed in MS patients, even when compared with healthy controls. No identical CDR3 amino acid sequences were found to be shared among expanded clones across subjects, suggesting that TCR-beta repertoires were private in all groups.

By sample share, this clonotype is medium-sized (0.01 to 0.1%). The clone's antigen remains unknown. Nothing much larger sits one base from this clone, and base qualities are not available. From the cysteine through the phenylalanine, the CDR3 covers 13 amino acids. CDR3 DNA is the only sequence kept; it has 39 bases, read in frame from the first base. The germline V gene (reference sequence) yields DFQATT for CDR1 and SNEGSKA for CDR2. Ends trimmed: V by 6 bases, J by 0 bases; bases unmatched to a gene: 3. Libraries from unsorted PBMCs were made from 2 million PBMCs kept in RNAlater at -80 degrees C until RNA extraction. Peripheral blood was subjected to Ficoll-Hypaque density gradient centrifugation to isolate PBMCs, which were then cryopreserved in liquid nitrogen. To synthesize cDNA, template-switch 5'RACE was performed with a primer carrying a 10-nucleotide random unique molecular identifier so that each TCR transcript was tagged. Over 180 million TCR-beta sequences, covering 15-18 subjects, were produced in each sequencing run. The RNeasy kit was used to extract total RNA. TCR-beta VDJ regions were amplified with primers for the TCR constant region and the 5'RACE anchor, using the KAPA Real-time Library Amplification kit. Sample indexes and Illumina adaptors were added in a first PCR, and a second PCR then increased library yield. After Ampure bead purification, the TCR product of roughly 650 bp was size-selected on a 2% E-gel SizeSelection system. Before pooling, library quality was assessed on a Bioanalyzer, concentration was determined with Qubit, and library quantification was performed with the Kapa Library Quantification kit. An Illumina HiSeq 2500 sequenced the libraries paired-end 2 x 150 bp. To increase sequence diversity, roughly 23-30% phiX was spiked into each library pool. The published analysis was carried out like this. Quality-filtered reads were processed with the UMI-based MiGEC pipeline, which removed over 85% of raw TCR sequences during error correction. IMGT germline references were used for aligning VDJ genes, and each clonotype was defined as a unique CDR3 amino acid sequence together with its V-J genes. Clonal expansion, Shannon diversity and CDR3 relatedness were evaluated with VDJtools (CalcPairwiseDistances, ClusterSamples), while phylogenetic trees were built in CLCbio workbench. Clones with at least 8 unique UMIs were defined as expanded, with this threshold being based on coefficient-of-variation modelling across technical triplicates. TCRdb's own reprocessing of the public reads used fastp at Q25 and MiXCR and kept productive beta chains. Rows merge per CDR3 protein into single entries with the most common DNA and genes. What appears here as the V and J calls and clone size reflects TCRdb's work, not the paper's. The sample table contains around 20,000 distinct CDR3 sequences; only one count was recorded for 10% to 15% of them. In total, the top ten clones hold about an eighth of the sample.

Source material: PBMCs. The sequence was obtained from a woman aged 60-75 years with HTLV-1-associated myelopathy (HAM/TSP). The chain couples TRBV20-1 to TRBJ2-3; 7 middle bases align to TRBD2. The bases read TGCAGTGCGCCTAGCGGTAGCACAGATACGCAGTATTTT. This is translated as CSAPSGSTDTQYF.